The rows below give T cell receptor beta chains drawn from one sample of a study of Ad26.COV2.S vaccination and SARS-CoV-2 variants. Clones were sequenced by immunoSEQ multiplex PCR, and TCRdb holds only the in-frame ones, with some missing. The sample records 500,000 or so clones, approximately 92% being singletons. Specimen: peripheral blood, collected in a trial of Ad26.COV2.S vaccine versus placebo. These receptors were obtained from a person between 18 and 59 years old who received the Ad26.COV2.S COVID-19 vaccine or a placebo. Both conserved end residues are part of each CDR3. Fields, in order: J gene, V gene, D gene, CDR3 protein. The D gene is left open where the match is weak.

J gene: TRBJ2-3; V gene: TRBV6-5; D gene: -; CDR3 protein: CASSYLDSNQQYF
J gene: TRBJ1-2; V gene: TRBV5-3; D gene: -; CDR3 protein: CARSLLAAWGSDGYTF
J gene: TRBJ1-4; V gene: TRBV4-2; D gene: -; CDR3 protein: CASSHVSGGGEKLFF
J gene: TRBJ1-1; V gene: TRBV24-1; D gene: -; CDR3 protein: CATSDSGYHTEAFF
J gene: TRBJ1-1; V gene: TRBV5-5; D gene: -; CDR3 protein: CASSSFGQHKNTEAFF
J gene: TRBJ1-5; V gene: TRBV24-1; D gene: -; CDR3 protein: CATSDTTDSNQPQHF
J gene: TRBJ1-1; V gene: TRBV27; D gene: -; CDR3 protein: CASRISGVLSTEAFF
J gene: TRBJ1-2; V gene: TRBV7-9; D gene: TRBD1; CDR3 protein: CASSLARTGYGYTF
J gene: TRBJ1-2; V gene: TRBV12-3/TRBV12-4; D gene: TRBD1; CDR3 protein: CASSYPPDQGASF
J gene: TRBJ1-2; V gene: TRBV19; D gene: -; CDR3 protein: CASRDADRGYGYTF
J gene: TRBJ2-3; V gene: TRBV9; D gene: -; CDR3 protein: CASRQGHGTDTQYF
J gene: TRBJ1-4; V gene: TRBV28; D gene: -; CDR3 protein: CASSPAGLYNEKLFF
J gene: TRBJ2-1; V gene: TRBV12-3/TRBV12-4; D gene: -; CDR3 protein: CASSLSYNEQFF
J gene: TRBJ1-3; V gene: TRBV6-5; D gene: -; CDR3 protein: CASSYSAASSGNTIYF
J gene: TRBJ1-6; V gene: TRBV5-1; D gene: -; CDR3 protein: CASSHGTYNSPLHF
J gene: TRBJ1-6; V gene: TRBV18; D gene: -; CDR3 protein: CASSGQNNSPLHF
J gene: TRBJ1-1; V gene: TRBV7-9; D gene: -; CDR3 protein: CASSLWPPGTEAFF
J gene: TRBJ2-2; V gene: TRBV20-1; D gene: TRBD2; CDR3 protein: CSASRPGLVERELFF
J gene: TRBJ2-5; V gene: TRBV30; D gene: TRBD2; CDR3 protein: CAWREKRGSQETQYF
J gene: TRBJ1-5; V gene: TRBV21-1; D gene: -; CDR3 protein: CASSWGVAQPQHF
J gene: TRBJ2-1; V gene: TRBV7-2; D gene: -; CDR3 protein: CASSLGPSSYNEQFF
J gene: TRBJ2-5; V gene: TRBV9; D gene: TRBD1; CDR3 protein: CASSPNPTGEWETQYF
J gene: TRBJ1-3; V gene: TRBV3-1/TRBV3-2; D gene: -; CDR3 protein: CASSKQGSGNTIYF
J gene: TRBJ2-3; V gene: TRBV18; D gene: TRBD1; CDR3 protein: CASSPARGQLTDTQYF
J gene: TRBJ1-2; V gene: TRBV11-2; D gene: -; CDR3 protein: CASSLAPGLGYGYTF
J gene: TRBJ2-1; V gene: TRBV7-2; D gene: TRBD1; CDR3 protein: CASSLWGRTGSEFF
J gene: TRBJ1-2; V gene: TRBV10-3; D gene: -; CDR3 protein: CAIRMTETQGYGYTF
J gene: TRBJ1-1; V gene: TRBV5-3; D gene: -; CDR3 protein: CARSSKNTEAFF
J gene: TRBJ2-3; V gene: TRBV9; D gene: -; CDR3 protein: CASSVAPPGVASDTQYF
J gene: TRBJ1-1; V gene: TRBV4-3; D gene: -; CDR3 protein: CASSQDQWNTEAFF
J gene: TRBJ2-1; V gene: TRBV27; D gene: TRBD2; CDR3 protein: CASSSPGLAENYNEQFF
J gene: TRBJ1-5; V gene: TRBV7-9; D gene: -; CDR3 protein: CASSYDSINQPQHF
J gene: TRBJ1-1; V gene: TRBV7-2; D gene: -; CDR3 protein: CASSFSRDTEAFF
J gene: TRBJ2-5; V gene: TRBV7-2; D gene: -; CDR3 protein: CASSFLAWGGGETQYF
J gene: TRBJ2-2; V gene: TRBV3-1/TRBV3-2; D gene: -; CDR3 protein: CASSVATGELFF
J gene: TRBJ2-1; V gene: TRBV19; D gene: -; CDR3 protein: CASSPSGSISYNEQFF
J gene: TRBJ1-5; V gene: TRBV30; D gene: -; CDR3 protein: CAWDAGVGNQPQHF
J gene: TRBJ2-1; V gene: TRBV3-1/TRBV3-2; D gene: TRBD2; CDR3 protein: CASSQSGSGSSYNEQFF
J gene: TRBJ1-1; V gene: TRBV19; D gene: TRBD1; CDR3 protein: CASSIRTGGNTEAFF
J gene: TRBJ2-5; V gene: TRBV29-1; D gene: -; CDR3 protein: CSVEDLPGAGETQYF
J gene: TRBJ1-1; V gene: TRBV5-1; D gene: -; CDR3 protein: CASSLLQGNTEAFF